The 22 T cell receptor beta chains given below trace back to one sample, sequenced in a study of blood T cell repertoires in COVID-19. The assay was immunoSEQ multiplex PCR, and TCRdb's table has in-frame clones only and misses some. The table lists around 150,000 clones, about 84% of them singletons, with around 5% in the top ten. The specimen was peripheral blood. These receptors came from a woman in her 50s with acute or convalescent COVID-19.

The chain uses TRBV5-1 and TRBJ1-4; D gene ambiguous. Trimming stripped 0 bases from V and 8 bases from J, with 14 bases between. The CDR3 extends over 15 amino acids. CDR1 is SGHRS and CDR2 is YFSETQ in the germline V gene. CDR3 sequence reads: CASSLAGVPGEKLFF. The DNA for the CDR3 is TGCGCCAGCAGCTTGGCCGGGGTACCGGGCGAAAAACTGTTTTTT. The whole variable domain, filled in from reference TRBV5-1 and TRBJ1-4, reads KAGVTQTPRYLIKTRGQQVTLSCSPISGHRSVSWYQQTPGQGLQFLFEYFSETQRNKGNFPGRFSGRQFSNSRSEMNVSTLELGDSALYLCASSLAGVPGEKLFFGSGTQLSVL.

This chain links TRBV19 with TRBJ1-5; D gene ambiguous. Germline V gene data show CDR1 as LNHDA and CDR2 as SQIVND (reference sequence). With 3 bases removed from V and 7 bases from J, the gap between germline ends came to 10 bases. The CDR3 has 13 residues. The CDR3 here is CASSIGSGQPQHF. In nucleotides, the CDR3 is TGTGCCAGTAGTATCGGCAGCGGCCAGCCCCAGCATTTT. Looking up the rest from reference TRBV19 and TRBJ1-5 gives the full variable domain: DGGITQSPKYLFRKEGQNVTLSCEQNLNHDAMYWYRQDPGQGLRLIYYSQIVNDFQKGDIAEGYSVSREKKESFPLTVTSAQKNPTAFYLCASSIGSGQPQHFGDGTRLSIL.

The chain uses TRBV7-8 and TRBJ2-1; D not certain. V lost 8 bases, J lost 1 base, and 9 bases lay in between. Germline V gene lookup returns CDR1 SGHVS and CDR2 FQNEAQ. The CDR3 is 13 residues long. CDR3 sequence: CASSLGSYNEQFF. For the CDR3, the DNA is TGTGCCAGCTCGCTAGGATCCTACAATGAGCAGTTCTTC. Drawing the rest from reference TRBV7-8 and TRBJ2-1, the complete variable domain is GAGVSQSPRYKVAKRGQDVALRCDPISGHVSLFWYQQALGQGPEFLTYFQNEAQLDKSGLPSDRFFAERPEGSVSTLKIQRTQQEDSAVYLCASSLGSYNEQFFGPGTRLTVL.

This clone showed up just once. This sequence joins TRBV29-1 and TRBJ1-1; D possibly corresponds to TRBD1 (5 bases). Per germline, CDR1 SQVTM and CDR2 ANQGSEA. This CDR3 region has 13 residues. Trimming took 4 bases from V and 1 from J, leaving 10 bases between them. Written as DNA, the CDR3 is TGCAGCGTTGCGGGGGTGCGGAACACTGAAGCTTTCTTT. This encodes CSVAGVRNTEAFF.

This clone has only a few counts. The chain combines TRBV13 with TRBJ1-6, with TRBD1 matching 8 bases. This CDR3 has 14 residues. With 2 bases clipped from V and 9 bases from J, the junction kept 3 bases outside the gene matches. Germline CDR1 reads PRHDT; CDR2 reads FYEKMQ (reference sequence). The CDR3 protein is CASSLRTGSSPLHF. As DNA, the CDR3 is TGTGCCAGCAGCTTAAGGACAGGGAGTTCACCCCTCCACTTT. Full variable domain (rest looked up from reference TRBV13 and TRBJ1-6): AAGVIQSPRHLIKEKRETATLKCYPIPRHDTVYWYQQGPGQDPQFLISFYEKMQSDKGSIPDRFSAQQFSDYHSELNMSSLELGDSALYFCASSLRTGSSPLHFGNGTRLTVT.

The CDR3 reads CASSRRGARETQYF. CDR3 nucleotides: TGTGCCAGCTCACGCCGGGGGGCGCGGGAGACCCAGTACTTC. This rearrangement joins TRBV7-6 to TRBJ2-5, with D tentatively TRBD2 (7 bases). Looked up from germline, CDR1 is SGHVS and CDR2 is FNYEAQ. Trimming stripped 8 bases from V and 5 bases from J, with 18 bases between. This CDR3 region has 14 residues.

This clone was found a few times. The chain employs TRBV15 and TRBJ2-5; 7 nucleotides align to TRBD1. Germline-derived CDR1 and CDR2 are LNHNV and YYDKDF (reference sequence). With 0 bases clipped from V and 9 bases from J, the junction kept 4 bases outside the gene matches. CDR3 length: 13 amino acids. CDR3 loop: CATSRDPQGAQYF. CDR3 bases: TGTGCCACCAGCAGAGATCCCCAGGGGGCCCAGTACTTC.

J is TRBJ2-3 and V is TRBV6-1, with D possibly matching TRBD1 (5 bases). The CDR3 has 13 amino acids. V gave up 3 bases and J gave up 3 bases, with 7 bases separating them. Per germline, CDR1 MNHNS and CDR2 SASEGT. CDR3: CASSDQGTDTQYF. CDR3 DNA: TGTGCCAGCAGTGATCAGGGAACAGATACGCAGTATTTT.

The rearrangement links TRBV21-1 to TRBJ1-2. TRBV21-1 counts as a pseudogene. The CDR3 length is 15 residues. The DNA of the CDR3 is TGTGCCAGCAGCAAAATGGGGGGGGACGGAAATGGCTACACCTTC. Protein: CASSKMGGDGNGYTF.

This chain connects TRBV10-2 to TRBJ1-1; D is unclear. This CDR3 is built from 13 residues. Trimming pared 2 bases from V and 1 base from J, leaving 5 bases between. Germline V lookup: CDR1 WSHSY, CDR2 SAAADI. CDR3 nucleotides: TGCGCCAGCAGTGAGGCAGGGAACACTGAAGCTTTCTTT. It encodes CASSEAGNTEAFF.

This chain connects TRBV11-2 to TRBJ2-5; D gene uncertain. Germline V gives CDR1 SGHAT, CDR2 FQNNGV. V was pared by 0 bases and J by 9 bases, with 14 bases between. The CDR3 runs to 14 residues. The CDR3 DNA follows: TGTGCCAGCAGCTTAGATCTTTTGTCGGCGGCCCAGTACTTC. Translated: CASSLDLLSAAQYF.

In this sample, this clone turned up once. The genes are TRBV7-8 and TRBJ1-5; the match to TRBD1 covers 10 bases. Trimming cost V 3 bases and J 7 bases; bases outside gene matches: 6. The CDR3 extends over 15 amino acids. Germline loops: CDR1 SGHVS, CDR2 FQNEAQ. This CDR3 is CASSLGQGSGQPQHF. CDR3 DNA sequence: TGTGCCAGCAGCTTGGGACAGGGGAGTGGGCAGCCCCAGCATTTT.

CDR3 nucleotides: TGTGCCAGTAGTCCTCGACAGGGCGGCACTGAAGCTTTCTTT. The encoded protein is CASSPRQGGTEAFF. The chain combines TRBV19 with TRBJ1-1; 7 nucleotides agree with TRBD1. V lost 5 bases to trimming and J lost 4 bases; unmatched junction nucleotides: 7. The germline CDR1 and CDR2 sequences are LNHDA and SQIVND (reference sequence). This CDR3 contains 14 residues.

The J gene is TRBJ2-7, the V gene TRBV6-2 or TRBV6-3, with a possible D match to TRBD2 (5 bases). Germline V gene data show CDR1 as MNHEY and CDR2 as SVGEGT. V was cut by 4 bases and J by 0 bases, with 16 bases left in between. This CDR3 has 16 amino acids. The CDR3 is CASSSVGSGRSYEQYF. The CDR3 coding sequence is TGTGCCAGCAGTTCCGTAGGAAGCGGTCGCTCCTACGAGCAGTACTTC.

This clone came up a few times. J is TRBJ2-3 and V is TRBV12-5, with D possibly TRBD1 on 6 matching bases. Trimming cost V 9 bases and J 2 bases, with 12 bases left between them. This CDR3 contains 13 residues. The germline gives CDR1 LGHNT, CDR2 FRNRAP. The CDR3 DNA is TGTGCTAGCTCGCAGGGGAACACAGATACGCAGTATTTT. This sequence encodes CASSQGNTDTQYF. The whole variable domain, filled in from reference TRBV12-5 and TRBJ2-3, reads DARVTQTPRHKVTEMGQEVTMRCQPILGHNTVFWYRQTMMQGLELLAYFRNRAPLDDSGMPKDRFSAEMPDATLATLKIQPSEPRDSAVYFCASSQGNTDTQYFGPGTRLTVL.

This rearrangement joins TRBV29-1 to TRBJ2-3; no clear D. CDR3 length: 12 residues. Germline lookup yields CDR1 SQVTM and CDR2 ANQGSEA. The V end lost 5 bases, the J end lost 1 base, and 7 bases lay between the germline ends. CDR3 in DNA: TGCAGCGTTCTTAGTCGCACAGATACGCAGTATTTT. Amino acids: CSVLSRTDTQYF.

The chain links TRBV27 to TRBJ1-2; no firm D call. Trimming took off 4 bases at V and 6 bases at J, with 24 bases between the two ends. Looked up from germline, CDR1 is MNHEY and CDR2 is SMNVEV (reference sequence). The CDR3 totals 17 residues. CDR3 bases: TGTGCCAGCAGTTCTGCCTCCATGGGAGGGCAGTCCAATGGCTACACCTTC. It is translated as CASSSASMGGQSNGYTF.

This clone was counted only a few times. The chain is built from TRBV2 and TRBJ2-7; D ambiguous. Germline lookup yields CDR1 SNHLY and CDR2 FYNNEI. The CDR3 covers 12 residues. V lost 6 bases and J lost 4, with 10 bases in between. The CDR3 is CASRLTVYEQYF. DNA of the CDR3: TGTGCCAGCAGGCTTACGGTTTACGAGCAGTACTTC.

V gene TRBV7-8 combines with J gene TRBJ1-3; D remains unclear. Germline CDR1 is SGHVS and CDR2 is FQNEAQ. The CDR3 is 12 amino acids. V lost 1 base, J lost 7 bases, and 5 bases lay in between. The CDR3 coding sequence is TGTGCCAGCAGCTTAGATGAGAACACCATATATTTT. Translating it yields CASSLDENTIYF.

This chain joins TRBV6-6 and TRBJ1-3, with TRBD1 as a possible D gene (5 bases). Germline V gene sequence: CDR1 MNHNY, CDR2 SVGAGI (reference sequence). The CDR3 length is 14 residues. V was clipped by 2 bases and J by 1 base, with 6 bases between them. CDR3 in DNA: TGTGCCAGCAGTTACCGGGGGTCTGGAAACACCATATATTTT. This sequence encodes CASSYRGSGNTIYF.

This chain uses TRBV4-2 with TRBJ1-2; D is unclear. Trimming removed 0 bases at V and 0 bases at J, with 8 bases between. Germline V gives CDR1 LGHNA, CDR2 YNFKEQ. The length of the CDR3 is 15 residues. As DNA, the CDR3 is TGTGCCAGCAGCCAAGATAAGACTACTAACTATGGCTACACCTTC. It specifies CASSQDKTTNYGYTF.

The genes are TRBV5-1 and TRBJ1-5, with a possible D match to TRBD1 (5 bases). Trimming shortened V by 3 bases and J by 1 base, and 8 bases separated the two germline ends. Germline loops: CDR1 SGHRS, CDR2 YFSETQ. The CDR3 is 14 amino acids. In DNA form, the CDR3 reads TGCGCCAGCAGCTCGGAGGGGAGCAATCAGCCCCAGCATTTT. Protein: CASSSEGSNQPQHF.